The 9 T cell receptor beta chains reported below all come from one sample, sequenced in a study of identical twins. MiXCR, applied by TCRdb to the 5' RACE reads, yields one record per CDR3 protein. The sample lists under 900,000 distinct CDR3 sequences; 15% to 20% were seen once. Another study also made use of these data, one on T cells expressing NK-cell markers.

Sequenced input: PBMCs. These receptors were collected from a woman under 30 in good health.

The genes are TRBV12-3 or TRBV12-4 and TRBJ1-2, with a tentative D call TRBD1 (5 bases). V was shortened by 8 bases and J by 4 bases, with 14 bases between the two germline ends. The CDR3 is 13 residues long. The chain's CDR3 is CASALRGLYGYTF. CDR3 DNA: TGTGCCAGCGCACTCCGGGGACTCTATGGCTACACCTTC.

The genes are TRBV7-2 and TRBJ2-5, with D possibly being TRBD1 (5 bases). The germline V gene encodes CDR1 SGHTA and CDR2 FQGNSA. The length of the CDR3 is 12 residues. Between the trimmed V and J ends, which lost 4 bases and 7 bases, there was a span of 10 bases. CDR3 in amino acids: CASSSTGGTQYF. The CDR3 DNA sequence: TGTGCCAGCAGCTCTACAGGCGGGACCCAGTACTTC. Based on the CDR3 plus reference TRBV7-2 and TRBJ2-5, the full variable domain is GAGVSQSPSNKVTEKGKDVELRCDPISGHTALYWYRQSLGQGLEFLIYFQGNSAPDKSGLPSDRFSAERTGGSVSTLTIQRTQQEDSAVYLCASSSTGGTQYFGPGTRLLVL.

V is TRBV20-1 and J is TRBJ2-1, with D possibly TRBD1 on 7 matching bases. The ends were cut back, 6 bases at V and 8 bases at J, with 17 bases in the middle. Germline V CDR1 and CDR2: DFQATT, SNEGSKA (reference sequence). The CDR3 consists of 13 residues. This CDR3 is CSAPRQGGDEQFF. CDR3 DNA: TGCAGTGCCCCGAGACAGGGCGGGGATGAGCAGTTCTTC.

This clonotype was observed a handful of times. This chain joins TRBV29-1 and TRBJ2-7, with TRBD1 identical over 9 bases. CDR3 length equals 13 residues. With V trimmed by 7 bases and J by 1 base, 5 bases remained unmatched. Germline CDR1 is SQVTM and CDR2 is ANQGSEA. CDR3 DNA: TGCAGCGCTCGGACAGGGGATTCCTACGAGCAGTACTTC. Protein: CSARTGDSYEQYF.

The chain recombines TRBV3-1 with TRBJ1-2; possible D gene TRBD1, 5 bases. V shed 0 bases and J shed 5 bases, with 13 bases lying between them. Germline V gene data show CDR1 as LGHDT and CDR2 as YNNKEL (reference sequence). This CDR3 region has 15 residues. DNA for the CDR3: TGTGCCAGCAGCCAAGAGCTGGGACTACTATATGGCTACACCTTC. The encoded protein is CASSQELGLLYGYTF. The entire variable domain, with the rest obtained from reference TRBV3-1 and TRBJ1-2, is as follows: DTAVSQTPKYLVTQMGNDKSIKCEQNLGHDTMYWYKQDSKKFLKIMFSYNNKELIINETVPNRFSPKSPDKAHLNLHINSLELGDSAVYFCASSQELGLLYGYTFGSGTRLTVV.

CDR3 region: CAWSVSSEQFF. The DNA for the CDR3 is TGTGCCTGGAGTGTTAGCAGTGAGCAGTTCTTC. This chain connects TRBV30 to TRBJ2-1; unclear D gene. Trimming removed 0 bases from V and 9 bases from J, with 6 bases in between. This CDR3 has 11 amino acids. Germline CDR1 is GTSNPN and CDR2 is SVGIG (reference sequence).

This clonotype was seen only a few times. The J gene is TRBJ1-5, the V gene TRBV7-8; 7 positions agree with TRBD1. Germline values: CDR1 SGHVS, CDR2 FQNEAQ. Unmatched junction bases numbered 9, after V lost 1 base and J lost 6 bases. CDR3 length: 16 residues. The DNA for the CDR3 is TGTGCCAGCAGCTTAGATCAGGGGGGTTCGCGTCAGCCCCAGCATTTT. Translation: CASSLDQGGSRQPQHF.

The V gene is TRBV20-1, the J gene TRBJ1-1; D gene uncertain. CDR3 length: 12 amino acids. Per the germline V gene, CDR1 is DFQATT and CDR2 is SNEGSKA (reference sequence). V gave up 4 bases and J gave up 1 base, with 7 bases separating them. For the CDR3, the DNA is TGCAGTGCTACCCCCAGGAACACTGAAGCTTTCTTT. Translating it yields CSATPRNTEAFF.

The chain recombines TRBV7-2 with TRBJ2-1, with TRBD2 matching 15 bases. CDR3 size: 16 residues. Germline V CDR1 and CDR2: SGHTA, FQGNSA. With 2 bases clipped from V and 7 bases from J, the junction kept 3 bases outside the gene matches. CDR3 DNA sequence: TGTGCCAGCAGCTTACAAGGGACTAGCGGGGGGAATGAGCAGTTCTTC. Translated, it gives CASSLQGTSGGNEQFF.